Each of the 6 T cell receptor beta chains below was sequenced from the same sample in a study of blood T cells in healthy people across ages. For the second PCR, which ran for about 6 to 11 cycles, a sample-barcoded 5' primer and a J-beta primer mix were used. TCRdb itself ran the 5' RACE reads through MiXCR, one entry per CDR3 protein. In the table there are hundreds of thousands of distinct CDR3 sequences, roughly 44% of which are singletons. The sequencing sample was made of blood. These receptors originate from a man in his 60s in good health.

The sample holds a few counts of this clonotype. The chain uses TRBV5-1 and TRBJ2-1, with 9 positions matching TRBD2. The CDR3 totals 15 residues. Germline V CDR1 and CDR2: SGHRS, YFSETQ. V lost 6 bases, J lost 6 bases, and 10 bases stayed unmatched. The DNA of the CDR3 is TGCGCCAGCAACGCTTGGCGGGGGGGCCGCAATGAGCAGTTCTTC. Its protein is CASNAWRGGRNEQFF.

CDR3 DNA: TGCAGTGCTGCGGTGGGGCTGGGGGATCAGCCCCAGCATTTT. Amino acid sequence: CSAAVGLGDQPQHF. The chain couples TRBV20-1 to TRBJ1-5; possibly TRBD1 for D (5 bases). The CDR3 totals 14 residues. V shed 5 bases and J shed 5 bases, with 16 bases lying between them. Germline loops: CDR1 DFQATT, CDR2 SNEGSKA (reference sequence).

The V call is TRBV4-1, the J call TRBJ1-5; D is perhaps TRBD1 (5 bases). The V end lost 3 bases, the J end lost 4 bases, and 16 bases lay between the germline ends. This CDR3 has 16 amino acids. In germline, CDR1 is MGHRA, CDR2 YSYEKL. The CDR3 loop reads CASSHAPGTGNQPQHF. In DNA form, the CDR3 reads TGCGCCAGCAGCCATGCCCCAGGGACGGGAAATCAGCCCCAGCATTTT.

This clonotype was observed a single time. The rearrangement links TRBV13 to TRBJ2-1, with D unclear. CDR1 is PRHDT, CDR2 FYEKMQ, per germline (reference sequence). V lost 4 bases, J lost 5 bases, and 9 bases lay in between. There are 13 residues in the CDR3. CDR3 bases: TGTGCCAGCAGCTACCATCAAGACAATGAGCAGTTCTTC. It codes for CASSYHQDNEQFF.

V gene TRBV27 combines with J gene TRBJ2-7; D might be TRBD1 (6 bases). The CDR3 length is 15 residues. V lost 8 bases and J lost 2, with 19 bases in between. In germline, CDR1 is MNHEY, CDR2 SMNVEV (reference sequence). CDR3 nucleotide sequence: TGTGCCAGCGTAAACCTGCAGGGGTCGGCCTACGAGCAGTACTTC. This encodes CASVNLQGSAYEQYF.

This clonotype was seen a few times. The chain uses TRBV11-2 and TRBJ2-5; D not certain. The J call may not be correct, given that the DNA end is closer to TRBJ2-7. This CDR3 comprises 14 residues. CDR1 is SGHAT and CDR2 is FQNNGV in the germline V gene. The CDR3 spells CASSLSPLIYEQYF. CDR3 DNA: TGTGCCAGCAGCTTATCCCCCCTCATCTACGAGCAGTACTTC.